This T cell receptor (beta chain) emerged from a study of T cells in Graves' hyperthyroidism and ophthalmopathy. Template material for amplifying TCR beta CDR3 regions consisted of RNA transcripts. First-round RT-PCR of the TCR CDR3 relied on the HTBI primer set. Each CDR3 protein is one row after TCRdb ran MiXCR on the multiplex PCR reads. The sample lists 610,000 or so distinct CDR3 sequences, just over 45% seen once, with 7.5% to 8.5% in the top ten. Those with hyperthyroidism were 18 to 65 years old, newly diagnosed, and ill for under 2 months. The receptor comes from a young woman with Graves' hyperthyroidism. Sequencing was done on a sample of peripheral blood or thyroid tissue (not recorded which).

Here the CDR3 DNA reads TGTGCCAGCAGCCCGCAGGGGCAGGAAGGAGCCTACGAGCAGTACTTC. It translates to CASSPQGQEGAYEQYF. The chain uses TRBV7-9 and TRBJ2-7; maybe TRBD1 (6 bases). Looked up from germline, CDR1 is SEHNR and CDR2 is FQNEAQ (reference sequence). This CDR3 contains 16 residues. Trimming shortened V by 5 bases and J by 2 bases, and 19 bases separated the two germline ends. Based on the CDR3 plus reference TRBV7-9 and TRBJ2-7, the full variable domain is DTGVSQNPRHKITKRGQNVTFRCDPISEHNRLYWYRQTLGQGPEFLTYFQNEAQLEKSRLLSDRFSAERPKGSFSTLEIQRTEQGDSAMYLCASSPQGQEGAYEQYFGPGTRLTVT.